The 12 T cell receptor beta chains reported below all come from one sample, sequenced in a study of cytomegalovirus exposure and HLA in healthy donors. In the PCR, 60 Vbeta and 13 Jbeta primers were used. Only in-frame clones appear in the TCRdb table, and some are missing; sequencing was by immunoSEQ multiplex PCR. The repertoire holds approximately 160,000 clones, with around 85% as singletons. Specimen: PBMCs. All receptors come from a human donor in good health.

V is TRBV5-1 and J is TRBJ1-2; TRBD1 might be the D (5 bases). CDR1 and CDR2 from the germline V gene are SGHRS and YFSETQ. The CDR3 spans 13 residues. Trimming removed 1 base from V and 6 bases from J, with 10 bases in between. The CDR3 protein is CASSLLQANGYTF. DNA of the CDR3: TGCGCCAGCAGCTTGTTACAGGCTAATGGCTACACCTTC.

The chain has TRBV12-5 and TRBJ2-7, with TRBD1 as a possible D gene (5 bases). The germline gives CDR1 LGHNT, CDR2 FRNRAP. V dropped 1 base and J dropped 6 bases, with 13 bases sitting between them. The CDR3 is 14 residues long. The CDR3 coding sequence is TGTGCTAGTGGTTTGGGCTTACTTGGGGCCGAGCAGTACTTC. This codes for CASGLGLLGAEQYF.

V usage is TRBV25-1 and J usage is TRBJ2-3, with TRBD1 identical over 8 bases. The CDR3 is made up of 15 amino acids. V was pared by 2 bases and J by 0 bases, with 1 base of the junction left unmatched. Germline V gene sequence: CDR1 MGHDK, CDR2 SYGVNS. DNA of the CDR3: TGTGCCAGCAGTGAAGGACAGGGTAGCACAGATACGCAGTATTTT. As protein: CASSEGQGSTDTQYF.

The DNA of the CDR3 is TGTGCCAGCAGCGCTGAGGGGGCAGCGGCCGGGGAGCTGTTTTTT. Translating it yields CASSAEGAAAGELFF. This chain joins TRBV6-1 and TRBJ2-2, with 7 positions matching TRBD1. The germline V gene has CDR1 MNHNS and CDR2 SASEGT. The CDR3 runs 15 residues. The J segment lost 6 bases and the V segment lost 6 bases, leaving 10 bases of the junction unmatched.

The chain recombines TRBV10-3 with TRBJ2-7; D perhaps matches TRBD1 (6 bases). CDR1 ENHRY and CDR2 SYGVKD come from the germline V gene. The CDR3 loop spans 15 amino acids. V lost 6 bases to trimming and J lost 0 bases, with 15 bases between them. Here the CDR3 DNA reads TGTGCCATCAGGGACTCGACAGGAAACTCCTACGAGCAGTACTTC. Amino acids: CAIRDSTGNSYEQYF.

The V gene is TRBV5-1, the J gene TRBJ2-3; D remains unclear. Germline V gene lookup returns CDR1 SGHRS and CDR2 YFSETQ. V dropped 2 bases and J dropped 4 bases, with 11 bases sitting between them. The CDR3 consists of 14 residues. The CDR3 sequence is CASSFGGSPDTQYF. DNA of the CDR3: TGCGCCAGCAGCTTTGGCGGCAGTCCAGATACGCAGTATTTT.

This chain links TRBV10-3 with TRBJ2-7; unclear D gene. The V and J ends lost 8 bases and 0 bases respectively, with 11 bases between them. This CDR3 is built from 13 residues. Germline-derived CDR1 and CDR2 are ENHRY and SYGVKD. The CDR3 spells CAISRLSSYEQYF. For the CDR3, the DNA is TGTGCCATCTCGAGGCTTAGCTCCTACGAGCAGTACTTC.

The chain links TRBV5-1 to TRBJ1-4, with TRBD1 as a possible D gene (5 bases). CDR3 length: 16 residues. V gave up 4 bases and J gave up 3 bases, with 16 bases separating them. The germline V gene encodes CDR1 SGHRS and CDR2 YFSETQ. Here the CDR3 DNA reads TGCGCCAGCAGCATAGACCAGGGTGGAGCTAATGAAAAACTGTTTTTT. This sequence encodes CASSIDQGGANEKLFF.

The J gene is TRBJ2-5, the V gene TRBV29-1; 7 positions agree with TRBD1. The CDR3 has 12 residues. V lost 7 bases to trimming and J lost 4 bases; unmatched junction nucleotides: 6. In germline, CDR1 is SQVTM, CDR2 ANQGSEA. The CDR3 here is CSAYRGGETQYF. DNA of the CDR3: TGCAGCGCCTACAGGGGCGGAGAGACCCAGTACTTC.

The chain combines TRBV6-6 with TRBJ2-1, with 10 bases matching TRBD2. Germline trimming cut 5 bases from V and 9 bases from J; bases unmatched to any gene: 4. CDR3 length: 13 amino acids. CDR1 is MNHNY and CDR2 is SVGAGI in the germline V gene (reference sequence). CDR3 region: CASSSGGAFEQFF. The CDR3 bases are TGTGCCAGCAGTAGCGGGGGGGCCTTTGAGCAGTTCTTC.

The chain recombines TRBV5-1 with TRBJ2-7; 9 bases agree with TRBD1. Germline V gene data show CDR1 as SGHRS and CDR2 as YFSETQ. This CDR3 spans 14 amino acids. With V trimmed by 4 bases and J by 3 bases, 5 bases remained unmatched. The CDR3, as DNA: TGCGCCAGCAGCAATCCGGGACAGGGCTACGAGCAGTACTTC. Translated: CASSNPGQGYEQYF.

This clone has just one count. The chain recombines TRBV6-6 with TRBJ1-6; maybe TRBD1 (5 bases). Trimming took 9 bases from V and 4 from J, leaving 13 bases between them. From germline, CDR1 is MNHNY and CDR2 SVGAGI (reference sequence). This CDR3 is 14 amino acids long. The CDR3 spells CASTDSRYNSPLHF. The CDR3 DNA follows: TGTGCCAGTACCGACAGCAGGTATAATTCACCCCTCCACTTT.